This TCR beta chain is drawn from a study of shared clonotypes between healthy human individuals. Using immunoSEQ multiplex PCR, the repertoire was profiled, and TCRdb retains in-frame clones only, with some absent. The sample gives hundreds of thousands of clones, roughly 96% of which show up once; 0.11% is in the top ten. Trimming took off 5 bases at V and 0 bases at J, with 29 bases between the two ends. The CDR3 contains 21 residues. Germline V gene lookup returns CDR1 SNHLY and CDR2 FYNNEI. In the naive CD8 group, cells lacked CD45RO and were positively selected for CCR7, so terminally differentiated effector memory CD45RA+ cells were left out.

This clonotype was sampled from a young woman in good health. Specimen: naive CD8+ T cells sorted from blood. The chain is built from TRBV2 and TRBJ1-5; D might be TRBD1 (5 bases). The CDR3 nucleotides are TGTGCCAGCAGTATTTTTCGGGGAGGCGCAGGGAAACATTATAGCAATCAGCCCCAGCATTTT. The encoded protein is CASSIFRGGAGKHYSNQPQHF.